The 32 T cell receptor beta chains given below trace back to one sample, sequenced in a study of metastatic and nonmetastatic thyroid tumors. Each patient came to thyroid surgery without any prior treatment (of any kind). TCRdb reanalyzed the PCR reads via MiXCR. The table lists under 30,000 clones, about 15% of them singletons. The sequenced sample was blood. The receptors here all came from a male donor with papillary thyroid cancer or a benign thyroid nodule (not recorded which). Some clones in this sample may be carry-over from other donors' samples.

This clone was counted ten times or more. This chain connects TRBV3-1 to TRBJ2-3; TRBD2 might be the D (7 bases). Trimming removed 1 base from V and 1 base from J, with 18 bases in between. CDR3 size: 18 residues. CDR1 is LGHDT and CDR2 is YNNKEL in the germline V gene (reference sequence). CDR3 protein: CASSQVGGGPLGTDTQYF. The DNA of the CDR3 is TGTGCCAGCAGCCAAGTTGGGGGGGGGCCGTTGGGCACAGATACGCAGTATTTT.

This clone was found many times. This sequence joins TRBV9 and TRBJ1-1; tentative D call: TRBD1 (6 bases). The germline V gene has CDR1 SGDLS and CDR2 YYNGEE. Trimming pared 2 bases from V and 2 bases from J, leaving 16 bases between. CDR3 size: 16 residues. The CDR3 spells CASSVSYRVGNTEAFF. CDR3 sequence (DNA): TGTGCCAGCAGCGTTTCGTACAGGGTGGGTAACACTGAAGCTTTCTTT.

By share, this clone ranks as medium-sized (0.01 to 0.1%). The CDR3: CASSHSSGEVEQYF. The DNA for the CDR3 is TGCGCCAGCAGCCACTCGTCGGGAGAGGTCGAGCAGTACTTC. The chain recombines TRBV4-1 with TRBJ2-7, with D tentatively TRBD2 (6 bases). Germline loops: CDR1 MGHRA, CDR2 YSYEKL. V was shortened by 3 bases and J by 6 bases, with 15 bases between the two germline ends. The CDR3 totals 14 residues.

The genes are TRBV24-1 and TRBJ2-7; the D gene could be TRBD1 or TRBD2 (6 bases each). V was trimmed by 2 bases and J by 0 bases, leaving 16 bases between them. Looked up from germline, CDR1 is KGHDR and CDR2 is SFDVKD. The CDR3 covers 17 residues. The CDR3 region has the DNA TGTGCCACCAGTGATTCGGGGGCTAGCGTGATCTCCTACGAGCAGTACTTC. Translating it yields CATSDSGASVISYEQYF.

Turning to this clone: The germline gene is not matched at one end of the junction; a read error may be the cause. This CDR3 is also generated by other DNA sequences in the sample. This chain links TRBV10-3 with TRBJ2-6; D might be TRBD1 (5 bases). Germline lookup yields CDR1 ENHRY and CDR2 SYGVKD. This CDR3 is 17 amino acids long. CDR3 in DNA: TGCGCCATCAGTGAAGGATCAGTCACTTCTGGGGCAAACGTCCTGACTTTC. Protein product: CAISEGSVTSGANVLTF.

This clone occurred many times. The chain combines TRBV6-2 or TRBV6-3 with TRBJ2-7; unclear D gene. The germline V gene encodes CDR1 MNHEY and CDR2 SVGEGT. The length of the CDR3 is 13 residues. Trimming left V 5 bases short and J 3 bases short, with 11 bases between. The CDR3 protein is CASSPTNIYEQYF. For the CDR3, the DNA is TGTGCCAGCAGTCCGACGAATATCTACGAGCAGTACTTC.

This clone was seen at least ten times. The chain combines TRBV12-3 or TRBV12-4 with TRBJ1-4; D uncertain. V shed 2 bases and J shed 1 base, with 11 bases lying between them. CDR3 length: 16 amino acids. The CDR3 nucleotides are TGTGCCAGCAGTTTAAGGGCGACACTAACTAATGAAAAACTGTTTTTT. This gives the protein CASSLRATLTNEKLFF.

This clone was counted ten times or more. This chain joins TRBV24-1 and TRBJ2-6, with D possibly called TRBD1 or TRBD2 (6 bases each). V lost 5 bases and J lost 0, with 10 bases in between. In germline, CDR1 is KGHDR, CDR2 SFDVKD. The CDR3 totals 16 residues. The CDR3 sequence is CATSASGASGANVLTF. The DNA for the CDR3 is TGTGCCACCAGTGCCTCGGGGGCCTCTGGGGCCAACGTCCTGACTTTC.

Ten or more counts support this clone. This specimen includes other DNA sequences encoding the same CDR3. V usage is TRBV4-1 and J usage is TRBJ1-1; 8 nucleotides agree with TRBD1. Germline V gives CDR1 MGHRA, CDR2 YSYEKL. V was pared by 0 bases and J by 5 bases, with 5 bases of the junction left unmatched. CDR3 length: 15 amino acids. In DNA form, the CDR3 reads TGCGCCAGCAGCCAAGAGACAGGGGCTAGGACTGAAGCTTTCTTT. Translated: CASSQETGARTEAFF.

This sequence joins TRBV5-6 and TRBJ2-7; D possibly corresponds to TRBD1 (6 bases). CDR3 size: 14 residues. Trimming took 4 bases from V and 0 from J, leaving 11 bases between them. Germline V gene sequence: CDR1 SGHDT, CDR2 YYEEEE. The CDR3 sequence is CASSAPGHSYEQYF. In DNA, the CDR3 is TGTGCCAGCAGCGCTCCGGGACACTCCTACGAGCAGTACTTC. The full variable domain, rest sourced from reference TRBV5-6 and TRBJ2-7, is DAGVTQSPTHLIKTRGQQVTLRCSPKSGHDTVSWYQQALGQGPQFIFQYYEEEERQRGNFPDRFSGHQFPNYSSELNVNALLLGDSALYLCASSAPGHSYEQYFGPGTRLTVT.

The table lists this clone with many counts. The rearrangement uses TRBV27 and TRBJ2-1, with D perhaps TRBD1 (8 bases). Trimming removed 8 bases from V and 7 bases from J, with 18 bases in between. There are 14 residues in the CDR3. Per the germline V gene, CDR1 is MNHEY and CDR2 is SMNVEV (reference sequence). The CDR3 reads CASGRNRGGNEQFF. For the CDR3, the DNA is TGTGCCAGCGGGCGGAACAGGGGGGGGAATGAGCAGTTCTTC.

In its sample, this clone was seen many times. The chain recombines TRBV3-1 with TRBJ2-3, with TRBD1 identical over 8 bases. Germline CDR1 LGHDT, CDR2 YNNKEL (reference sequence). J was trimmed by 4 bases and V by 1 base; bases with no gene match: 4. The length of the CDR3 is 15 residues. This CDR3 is CASSQVPGGADTQYF. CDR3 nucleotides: TGTGCCAGCAGCCAAGTCCCAGGGGGCGCAGATACGCAGTATTTT.

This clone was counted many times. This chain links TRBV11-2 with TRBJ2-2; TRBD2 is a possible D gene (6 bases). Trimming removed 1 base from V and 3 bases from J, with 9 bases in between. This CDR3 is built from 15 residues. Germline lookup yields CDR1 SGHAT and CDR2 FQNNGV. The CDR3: CASSLGGGDTGELFF. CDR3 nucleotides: TGTGCCAGCAGCTTAGGAGGCGGGGACACCGGGGAGCTGTTTTTT.

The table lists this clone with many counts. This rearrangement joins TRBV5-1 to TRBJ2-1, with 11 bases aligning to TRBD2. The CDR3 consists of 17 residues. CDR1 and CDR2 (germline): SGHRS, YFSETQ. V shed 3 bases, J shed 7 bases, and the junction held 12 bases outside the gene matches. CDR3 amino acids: CASSSGSLAGDGNEQFF. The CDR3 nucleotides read TGCGCCAGCAGCTCGGGGTCACTAGCGGGAGATGGGAATGAGCAGTTCTTC.

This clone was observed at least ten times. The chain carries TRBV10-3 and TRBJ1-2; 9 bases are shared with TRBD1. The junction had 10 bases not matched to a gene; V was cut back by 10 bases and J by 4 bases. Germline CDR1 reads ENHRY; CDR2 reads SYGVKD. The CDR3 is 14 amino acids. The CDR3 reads CATSVGTGLYGYTF. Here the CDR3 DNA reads TGTGCCACCTCCGTTGGGACAGGGCTCTATGGCTACACCTTC.

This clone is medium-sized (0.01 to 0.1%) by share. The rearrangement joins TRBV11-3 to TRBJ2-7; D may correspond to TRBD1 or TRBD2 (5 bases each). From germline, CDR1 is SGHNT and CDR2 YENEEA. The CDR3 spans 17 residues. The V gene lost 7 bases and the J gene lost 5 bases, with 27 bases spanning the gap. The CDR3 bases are TGTGCCAGCACCCAGTATTTGGCGGTTGGGGGTCAGAACGAGCAGTACTTC. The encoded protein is CASTQYLAVGGQNEQYF.

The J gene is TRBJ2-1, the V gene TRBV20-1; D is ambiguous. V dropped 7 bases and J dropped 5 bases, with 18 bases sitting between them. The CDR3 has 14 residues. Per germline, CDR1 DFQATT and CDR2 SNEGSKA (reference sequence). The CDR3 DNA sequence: TGCAGTGTAATCGGGTTGTTGGTTGACAATGAGCAGTTCTTC. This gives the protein CSVIGLLVDNEQFF.

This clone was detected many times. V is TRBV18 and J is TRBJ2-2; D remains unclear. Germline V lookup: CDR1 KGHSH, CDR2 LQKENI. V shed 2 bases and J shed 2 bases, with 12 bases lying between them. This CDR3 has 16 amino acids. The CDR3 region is CASSPVREENTGELFF. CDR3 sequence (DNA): TGTGCCAGCTCACCAGTTCGCGAGGAAAACACCGGGGAGCTGTTTTTT.

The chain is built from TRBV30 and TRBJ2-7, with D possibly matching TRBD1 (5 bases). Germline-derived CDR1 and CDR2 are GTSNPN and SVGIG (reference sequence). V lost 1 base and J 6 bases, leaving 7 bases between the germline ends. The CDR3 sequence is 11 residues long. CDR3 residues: CAWSGQSEQYF. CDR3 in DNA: TGTGCCTGGAGTGGACAGAGCGAGCAGTACTTC.

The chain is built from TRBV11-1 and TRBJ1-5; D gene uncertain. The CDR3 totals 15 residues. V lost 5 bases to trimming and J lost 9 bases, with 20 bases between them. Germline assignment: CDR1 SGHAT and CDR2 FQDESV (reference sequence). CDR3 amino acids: CASSHPPGVSRPQHF. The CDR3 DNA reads TGTGCCAGCAGCCACCCACCTGGGGTGAGTCGGCCCCAGCATTTT. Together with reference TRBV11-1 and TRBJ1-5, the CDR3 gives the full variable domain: EAEVAQSPRYKITEKSQAVAFWCDPISGHATLYWYRQILGQGPELLVQFQDESVVDDSQLPKDRFSAERLKGVDSTLKIQPAELGDSAMYLCASSHPPGVSRPQHFGDGTRLSIL.

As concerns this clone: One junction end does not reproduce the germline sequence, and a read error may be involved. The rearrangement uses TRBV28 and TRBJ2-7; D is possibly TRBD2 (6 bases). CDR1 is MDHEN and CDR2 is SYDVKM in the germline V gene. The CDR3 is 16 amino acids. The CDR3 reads CAGSFSLPGLSYEQYF. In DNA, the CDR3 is TGTGCCGGCAGTTTCTCTTTGCCGGGACTGAGCTACGAGCAGTACTTC.

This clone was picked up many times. In DNA, the CDR3 is TGTGCCAGCAGTGAAATGGCAGGGGGAAAAAATGAGCAGTTCTTC. This translates into CASSEMAGGKNEQFF. The chain joins TRBV6-1 to TRBJ2-1; 7 bases are shared with TRBD1. The CDR3 spans 15 residues. In germline, CDR1 is MNHNS, CDR2 SASEGT. The junction had 8 bases not matched to a gene; V was cut back by 2 bases and J by 7 bases.

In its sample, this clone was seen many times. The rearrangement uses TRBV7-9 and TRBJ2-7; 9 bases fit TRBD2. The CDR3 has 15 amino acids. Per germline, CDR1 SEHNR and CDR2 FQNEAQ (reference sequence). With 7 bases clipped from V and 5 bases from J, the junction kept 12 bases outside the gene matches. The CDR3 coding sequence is TGTGCCAGCACCTCTCGAGGAGCGGGAGGAAACGAGCAGTACTTC. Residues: CASTSRGAGGNEQYF.

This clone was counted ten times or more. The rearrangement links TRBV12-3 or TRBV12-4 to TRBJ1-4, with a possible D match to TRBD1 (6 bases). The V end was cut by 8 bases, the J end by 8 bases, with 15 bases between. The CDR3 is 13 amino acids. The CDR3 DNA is TGTGCCAGCGGGTTTTACAGGGCCGAAAAACTGTTTTTT. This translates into CASGFYRAEKLFF.

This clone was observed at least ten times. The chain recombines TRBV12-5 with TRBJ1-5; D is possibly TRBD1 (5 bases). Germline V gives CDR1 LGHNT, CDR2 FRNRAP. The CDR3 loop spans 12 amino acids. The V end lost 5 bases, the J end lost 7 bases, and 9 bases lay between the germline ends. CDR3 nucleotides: TGTGCTAGTGGTCAGGGACCGCAGCCCCAGCATTTT. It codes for CASGQGPQPQHF.

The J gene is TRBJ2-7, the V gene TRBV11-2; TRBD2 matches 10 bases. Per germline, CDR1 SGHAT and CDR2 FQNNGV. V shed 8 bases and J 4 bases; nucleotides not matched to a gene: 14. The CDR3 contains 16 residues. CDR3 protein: CASFSWSGGARYEQYF. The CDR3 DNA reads TGTGCCAGCTTCTCCTGGAGCGGGGGGGCCAGGTACGAGCAGTACTTC.

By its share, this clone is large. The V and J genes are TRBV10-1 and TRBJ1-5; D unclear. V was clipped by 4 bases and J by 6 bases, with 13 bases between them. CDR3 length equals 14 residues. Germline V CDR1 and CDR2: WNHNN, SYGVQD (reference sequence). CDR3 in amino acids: CASSGKGRAQPQHF. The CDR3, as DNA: TGCGCCAGCAGTGGAAAAGGGAGGGCTCAGCCCCAGCATTTT.

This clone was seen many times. This CDR3 reads CASSTNPGATGANVLTF. DNA for the CDR3: TGTGCCAGCAGCACGAACCCGGGGGCGACTGGGGCCAACGTCCTGACTTTC. V usage is TRBV4-2 and J usage is TRBJ2-6; D tentatively reads TRBD1 or TRBD2 (6 bases each). V lost 5 bases to trimming and J lost 2 bases, with 16 bases between them. Germline CDR1 LGHNA, CDR2 YNFKEQ. The CDR3 is made up of 17 amino acids.

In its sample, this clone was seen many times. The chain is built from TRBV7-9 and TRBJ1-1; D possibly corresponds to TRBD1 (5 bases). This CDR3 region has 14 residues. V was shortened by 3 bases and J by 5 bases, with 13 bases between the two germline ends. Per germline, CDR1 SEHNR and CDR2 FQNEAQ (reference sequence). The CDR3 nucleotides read TGTGCCAGCAGCTTCGGACACCTGGGGACTGAAGCTTTCTTT. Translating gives CASSFGHLGTEAFF.

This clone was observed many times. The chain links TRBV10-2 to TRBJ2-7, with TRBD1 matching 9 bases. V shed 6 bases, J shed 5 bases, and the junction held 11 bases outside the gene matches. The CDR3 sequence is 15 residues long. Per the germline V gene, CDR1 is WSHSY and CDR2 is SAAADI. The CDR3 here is CASSEPGQGPHEQYF. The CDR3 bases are TGCGCCAGCAGCGAGCCGGGACAGGGTCCCCACGAGCAGTACTTC.

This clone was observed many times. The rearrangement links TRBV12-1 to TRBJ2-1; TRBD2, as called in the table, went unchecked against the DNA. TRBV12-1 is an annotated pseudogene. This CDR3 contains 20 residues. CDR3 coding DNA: TGTGCCAGCACCTCTGCGTCCTCCCTAGCGGTTGTGAGCTCCTACAATGAGCAGTTCTTC. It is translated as CASTSASSLAVVSSYNEQFF.

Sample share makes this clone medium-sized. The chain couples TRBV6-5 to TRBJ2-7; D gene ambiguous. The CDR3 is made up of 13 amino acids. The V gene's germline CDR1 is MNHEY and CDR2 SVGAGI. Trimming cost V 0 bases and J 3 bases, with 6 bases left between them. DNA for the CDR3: TGTGCCAGCAGTTACTCGGACCGCTACGAGCAGTACTTC. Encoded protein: CASSYSDRYEQYF.